What follows are 19 T cell receptor beta chains derived from one specimen sequenced in a study of OX40 agonist ivuxolimab in advanced cancers. Sequenced by immunoSEQ multiplex PCR; TCRdb stores in-frame clones only, minus some. The profile shows 55,000 to 85,000 clones, 90% to 95% of them singletons. Material: CD4+ or CD8+ T cells sorted from blood, obtained in a trial of the OX40 agonist ivuxolimab. The receptors come from an adult with an advanced solid tumor such as melanoma, head and neck, liver or kidney cancer.

This chain joins TRBV5-4 and TRBJ2-2; D is uncertain. This CDR3 has 13 amino acids. CDR1 is SGHNT, CDR2 YYREEE, per germline (reference sequence). Trimming removed 1 base from V and 4 bases from J, with 5 bases in between. In DNA, the CDR3 is TGTGCCAGCAGCTTGTGGATCACCGGGGAGCTGTTTTTT. Translating it yields CASSLWITGELFF. The full variable domain, rest sourced from reference TRBV5-4 and TRBJ2-2, is ETGVTQSPTHLIKTRGQQVTLRCSSQSGHNTVSWYQQALGQGPQFIFQYYREEENGRGNFPPRFSGLQFPNYSSELNVNALELDDSALYLCASSLWITGELFFGEGSRLTVL.

This chain joins TRBV5-4 and TRBJ1-1; D might be TRBD1 (5 bases). Per germline, CDR1 SGHNT and CDR2 YYREEE (reference sequence). CDR3 length: 17 amino acids. V was shortened by 2 bases and J by 0 bases, with 17 bases between the two germline ends. CDR3 protein: CASSFLSPGSMNTEAFF. CDR3 coding DNA: TGTGCCAGCAGCTTCCTGTCACCAGGGTCCATGAACACTGAAGCTTTCTTT. Combining the CDR3 with reference TRBV5-4 and TRBJ1-1 gives the whole variable domain ETGVTQSPTHLIKTRGQQVTLRCSSQSGHNTVSWYQQALGQGPQFIFQYYREEENGRGNFPPRFSGLQFPNYSSELNVNALELDDSALYLCASSFLSPGSMNTEAFFGQGTRLTVV.

V is TRBV4-2 and J is TRBJ2-7; no reliable D call. V lost 0 bases and J lost 0, with 12 bases in between. Looked up from germline, CDR1 is LGHNA and CDR2 is YNFKEQ. This CDR3 region has 16 residues. CDR3 nucleotides: TGTGCCAGCAGCCAAGATCCGGCAGCTAGCTCCTACGAGCAGTACTTC. This gives the protein CASSQDPAASSYEQYF.

This rearrangement joins TRBV6-5 to TRBJ1-4; weak D call: TRBD1 (5 bases). CDR3 size: 15 residues. Germline V gene lookup returns CDR1 MNHEY and CDR2 SVGAGI. V lost 0 bases to trimming and J lost 8 bases, with 13 bases between them. DNA for the CDR3: TGTGCCAGCAGTTACTCGCGGGGAAGGGGCGAAAAACTGTTTTTT. Protein: CASSYSRGRGEKLFF.

In DNA form, the CDR3 reads TGTGCCCCGGGGAGGGGGACCGGGGAGCTGTTTTTT. Residues: CAPGRGTGELFF. The chain couples TRBV7-4 to TRBJ2-2, with D perhaps TRBD2 (7 bases). The ends were cut back, 11 bases at V and 5 bases at J, with 12 bases in the middle. This CDR3 spans 12 amino acids. Germline loops: CDR1 SGHVT, CDR2 SQSDAQ.

The genes are TRBV6-1 and TRBJ1-5, with D perhaps matching TRBD1 (6 bases). Germline values: CDR1 MNHNS, CDR2 SASEGT. V gave up 8 bases and J gave up 2 bases, with 13 bases separating them. The CDR3 extends over 14 amino acids. This CDR3 is CASASQGGNQPQHF. CDR3 coding DNA: TGTGCCAGCGCATCACAGGGCGGCAATCAGCCCCAGCATTTT.

The CDR3 nucleotides read TGTGCCATCAGTGAGTGGGGGCCGAATCAGCCCCAGCATTTT. Translating it yields CAISEWGPNQPQHF. The chain joins TRBV10-3 to TRBJ1-5; possible D gene TRBD1, 6 bases. V was pared by 1 base and J by 4 bases, with 8 bases between. The length of the CDR3 is 14 residues. CDR1 and CDR2 from the germline V gene are ENHRY and SYGVKD.

The CDR3 DNA sequence: TGTGCCAGCAGGAAGAACGCGCGGGACTATGGCTACACCTTC. It yields the protein CASRKNARDYGYTF. This rearrangement joins TRBV6-5 to TRBJ1-2; no clear D. Trimming removed 6 bases from V and 3 bases from J, with 14 bases in between. This CDR3 region has 14 residues. Germline V gene data show CDR1 as MNHEY and CDR2 as SVGAGI.

The rearrangement links TRBV2 to TRBJ2-3, with 11 bases that match TRBD2. V trimming: 9 bases; J trimming: 1 base; junction bases outside the gene matches: 3. CDR1 and CDR2 from the germline V gene are SNHLY and FYNNEI. This CDR3 has 14 residues. The CDR3 nucleotides are TGTGCCAGTGGGACTAGCGGCCGCACAGATACGCAGTATTTT. It specifies CASGTSGRTDTQYF.

This clone showed up just once. V gene TRBV7-3 combines with J gene TRBJ2-1; the D gene could be TRBD1 or TRBD2 (5 bases each). This CDR3 is 15 amino acids long. Trimming left V 5 bases short and J 7 bases short, with 18 bases between. Germline-derived CDR1 and CDR2 are SGHTA and FQGTGA. The CDR3 here is CASSPGTTLGNEQFF. Here the CDR3 DNA reads TGTGCCAGCAGCCCTGGGACCACTCTTGGGAATGAGCAGTTCTTC. The whole variable domain, filled in from reference TRBV7-3 and TRBJ2-1, reads GAGVSQTPSNKVTEKGKYVELRCDPISGHTALYWYRQSLGQGPEFLIYFQGTGAADDSGLPNDRFFAVRPEGSVSTLKIQRTERGDSAVYLCASSPGTTLGNEQFFGPGTRLTVL.

This chain uses TRBV6-6 with TRBJ2-7; possible D gene TRBD2, 6 bases. Trimming shortened V by 6 bases and J by 5 bases, and 17 bases separated the two germline ends. Germline V gives CDR1 MNHNY, CDR2 SVGAGI (reference sequence). This CDR3 is built from 14 residues. The CDR3 spells CASRPGTAAHEQYF. The CDR3 DNA is TGTGCCAGCAGGCCAGGGACTGCCGCCCACGAGCAGTACTTC.

CDR3: CASSLTGTGGTDTQYF. The CDR3 DNA is TGTGCCAGCAGCCTGACCGGGACAGGGGGCACAGATACGCAGTATTTT. J is TRBJ2-3 and V is TRBV7-3, with 10 bases fitting TRBD1. Trimming cost V 5 bases and J 1 base; bases outside gene matches: 6. This CDR3 region has 16 residues. Germline V gene sequence: CDR1 SGHTA, CDR2 FQGTGA.

The V and J genes are TRBV11-2 and TRBJ1-2, with TRBD1 matching 7 bases. The trim removed 2 bases at V and 3 bases at J, leaving 3 bases unmatched. The CDR3 consists of 14 residues. In germline, CDR1 is SGHAT, CDR2 FQNNGV. The CDR3 DNA reads as TGTGCCAGCAGCTTATCAGACAGGGACTATGGCTACACCTTC. Translation: CASSLSDRDYGYTF.

The chain uses TRBV5-6 and TRBJ2-7, with 9 bases aligning to TRBD1. Losses at the gene ends were 0 bases for V and 5 bases for J; bases not matched to a gene: 6. Germline V gene lookup returns CDR1 SGHDT and CDR2 YYEEEE. The CDR3 consists of 15 residues. CDR3 loop: CASSLVGQGNHEQYF. CDR3 DNA sequence: TGTGCCAGCAGCTTGGTGGGACAGGGAAACCACGAGCAGTACTTC.

V usage is TRBV20-1 and J usage is TRBJ2-7; D is undetermined. V lost 0 bases and J 6 bases, leaving 6 bases between the germline ends. Germline V gene data show CDR1 as DFQATT and CDR2 as SNEGSKA (reference sequence). The CDR3 is made up of 11 amino acids. CDR3 region: CSARDTGEQYF. DNA of the CDR3: TGCAGTGCTAGAGATACCGGCGAGCAGTACTTC.

This rearrangement joins TRBV5-1 to TRBJ2-1; 12 bases align to TRBD2. Unmatched junction bases numbered 6, after V lost 5 bases and J lost 9 bases. This CDR3 is 14 amino acids long. CDR1 SGHRS and CDR2 YFSETQ come from the germline V gene. The CDR3 sequence is CASRATSGRSEQFF. CDR3 coding DNA: TGCGCCAGCAGAGCCACTAGCGGGAGGAGTGAGCAGTTCTTC.

The rearrangement links TRBV6-1 to TRBJ1-3; D ambiguous. The CDR3 is 15 residues long. V was clipped by 4 bases and J by 1 base, with 11 bases between them. Per the germline V gene, CDR1 is MNHNS and CDR2 is SASEGT. The CDR3 loop is CASSAVSRSGNTIYF. CDR3 sequence (DNA): TGTGCCAGCAGTGCAGTTTCTCGGTCTGGAAACACCATATATTTT.

The J gene is TRBJ1-2, the V gene TRBV19; D perhaps matches TRBD1 (5 bases). V was shortened by 0 bases and J by 7 bases, with 15 bases between the two germline ends. Germline assignment: CDR1 LNHDA and CDR2 SQIVND (reference sequence). This CDR3 has 15 residues. The chain's CDR3 is CASSIEEGVTGGYTF. In nucleotides, the CDR3 is TGTGCCAGTAGTATAGAAGAAGGGGTTACTGGTGGCTACACCTTC.

The chain is built from TRBV9 and TRBJ2-7, with D possibly TRBD2 on 5 matching bases. The V end was cut by 0 bases, the J end by 2 bases, with 9 bases between. CDR3 length equals 14 residues. Germline V CDR1 and CDR2: SGDLS, YYNGEE. CDR3 protein: CASSVEGLPYEQYF. CDR3 bases: TGTGCCAGCAGCGTAGAAGGACTGCCCTACGAGCAGTACTTC.